The 10 T cell receptor beta chains below all came from one sample that was sequenced in a study of T cell changes during pregnancy in multiple sclerosis. Measured with immunoSEQ multiplex PCR; TCRdb has only the in-frame clones, and not every one. The sample carries about 38,000 clones, 80% to 95% recorded once. The sequenced sample was CD8+ T cells from peripheral blood mononuclear cells, obtained in the third trimester of pregnancy. The receptors shown here come from a female donor with multiple sclerosis, enrolled in a pregnancy study.

With respect to this clone: The same CDR3 is also encoded by other DNA sequences in this sample. CDR3 DNA sequence: TGCGCCAGCAGCCAAGAAACTAGCGGGAGCTACGAGCAGTACTTC. Protein sequence: CASSQETSGSYEQYF. The chain uses TRBV4-3 and TRBJ2-7, with 11 bases fitting TRBD2. The CDR3 loop spans 15 amino acids. The V gene end was trimmed by 0 bases and the J gene end by 3 bases; junction bases not matched to a gene: 1. CDR1 is LGHNA, CDR2 YSLEER, per germline.

The chain has TRBV5-5 and TRBJ2-7; 8 bases match TRBD1. Germline V gene data show CDR1 as SGHKS and CDR2 as YYEKEE (reference sequence). This CDR3 has 15 residues. V lost 1 base and J lost 4; bases outside the gene matches: 7. CDR3 DNA sequence: TGTGCCAGCAGCTTGTTTTTGGACAGGGCTTACGAGCAGTACTTC. This sequence encodes CASSLFLDRAYEQYF.

The chain is built from TRBV6-1 and TRBJ1-4, with D uncertain. Trimming stripped 3 bases from V and 7 bases from J, with 15 bases between. The CDR3 has 15 residues. Germline CDR1 is MNHNS and CDR2 is SASEGT. The CDR3 spells CASSESPGNGEKLFF. CDR3 coding DNA: TGTGCCAGCAGTGAGTCACCCGGGAACGGTGAAAAACTGTTTTTT.

V usage is TRBV14 and J usage is TRBJ2-5; D is undetermined. Trimming removed 1 base at V and 4 bases at J, with 4 bases between. The CDR3 is 12 residues long. Germline CDR1 is SGHDN and CDR2 is FVKESK. The CDR3 DNA reads TGTGCCAGCAGCCAAGTGCGAGAGACCCAGTACTTC. Amino acids: CASSQVRETQYF.

This chain connects TRBV4-1 to TRBJ2-7; 9 bases map to TRBD1. The CDR3 contains 15 residues. With V trimmed by 3 bases and J by 3 bases, 6 bases remained unmatched. Germline values: CDR1 MGHRA, CDR2 YSYEKL. CDR3 residues: CASSQETGGDYEQYF. The CDR3 bases are TGCGCCAGCAGCCAGGAGACAGGGGGAGACTACGAGCAGTACTTC.

The chain is built from TRBV4-1 and TRBJ2-3; D unclear. CDR3 size: 14 residues. V lost 1 base, J lost 5 bases, and 10 bases lay in between. Germline lookup yields CDR1 MGHRA and CDR2 YSYEKL. In DNA, the CDR3 is TGCGCCAGCAGCCAAGTTTTCAACGGAGATACGCAGTATTTT. Residues: CASSQVFNGDTQYF.

V gene TRBV15 combines with J gene TRBJ1-5; TRBD1 matches at 10 bases. This CDR3 has 15 residues. The germline V gene encodes CDR1 LNHNV and CDR2 YYDKDF (reference sequence). V lost 6 bases to trimming and J lost 4 bases; unmatched junction nucleotides: 6. CDR3 coding DNA: TGTGCCACCAGTAGCGACAGGGGGCCTAATCAGCCCCAGCATTTT. This translates into CATSSDRGPNQPQHF.

The rearrangement links TRBV19 to TRBJ2-1; 8 bases fit TRBD1. Germline CDR1 reads LNHDA; CDR2 reads SQIVND (reference sequence). The CDR3 has 15 amino acids. The trim removed 3 bases at V and 5 bases at J, leaving 6 bases unmatched. The CDR3 sequence: CASSMPQGVNNEQFF. For the CDR3, the DNA is TGTGCCAGTAGTATGCCACAGGGGGTAAACAATGAGCAGTTCTTC.

This chain joins TRBV5-1 and TRBJ2-7; 13 bases agree with TRBD2. CDR3 size: 17 residues. V lost 0 bases, J lost 3 bases, and 6 bases stayed unmatched. Germline lookup yields CDR1 SGHRS and CDR2 YFSETQ. The CDR3 nucleotides are TGCGCCAGCAGCTTGGGGACTAGCGGGAGCCCCTTCTACGAGCAGTACTTC. It codes for CASSLGTSGSPFYEQYF.

This sequence joins TRBV7-9 and TRBJ2-7, with TRBD2 identical over 7 bases. Germline CDR1 is SEHNR and CDR2 is FQNEAQ (reference sequence). The CDR3 contains 17 residues. Germline trimming cut 4 bases from V and 2 bases from J; bases unmatched to any gene: 14. The CDR3 sequence: CASSSTTGSGGPYEQYF. The CDR3, as DNA: TGTGCCAGCAGCTCCACGACGGGTTCGGGAGGCCCCTACGAGCAGTACTTC.